The 3 T cell receptor beta chains in this list originate from one sample, sequenced in a study of beta chain features in type 1 diabetes (dated by TCRdb to the late 2010s). Libraries were prepared through the immunoSEQ multiplex PCR assay. The High Capacity cDNA Reverse Transcription Kit was used to reverse transcribe all of the isolated RNA, meaning that expressed TCRB transcripts were what got sequenced. This is the immuneACCESS table as TCRdb keeps it, with only in-frame sequences that have V and J called. A part of the clones is gone; compared with another copy, unresolved V genes explain less than half, and the rest is unexplained. The sample yields about 620,000 clones; about a sixth were counted once. 0.093% of the sample is held by the ten biggest clonotypes. Sequenced material: naive CD4+ T cells from blood. Reading the label with the study, this specimen's cell subset or site is: true naive CD4+ T cells. All receptors come from a man younger than 30 in good health.

The chain uses TRBV7-2 and TRBJ2-3; 7 positions agree with TRBD2. The CDR3 is made up of 14 amino acids. Germline V gene sequence: CDR1 SGHTA, CDR2 FQGNSA. Unmatched junction bases numbered 1, after V lost 1 base and J lost 3 bases. CDR3 in DNA: TGTGCCAGCAGCTTAGAGGGAGGGACAGATACGCAGTATTTT. It encodes CASSLEGGTDTQYF.

The V call is TRBV29-1, the J call TRBJ2-3; D not certain. Germline V lookup: CDR1 SQVTM, CDR2 ANQGSEA. The CDR3 runs to 14 residues. V was clipped by 5 bases and J by 1 base, with 13 bases between them. The CDR3 coding sequence is TGCAGCGTTCGAACGGCGTTTCGCACAGATACGCAGTATTTT. Translation gives CSVRTAFRTDTQYF.

The chain joins TRBV7-8 to TRBJ2-7, with D perhaps matching TRBD1 (5 bases). The V and J ends lost 2 bases and 2 bases respectively, with 10 bases between them. Germline loops: CDR1 SGHVS, CDR2 FQNEAQ. CDR3 length: 14 residues. The CDR3 sequence: CASSLTQGTYEQYF. As DNA, the CDR3 is TGTGCCAGCAGCTTAACCCAGGGAACCTACGAGCAGTACTTC.